These T cell receptor beta chains were read from a single sample in a study of breast tumors, draining lymph nodes, adjacent tissues. TCRdb reanalysed the multiplex PCR reads using MiXCR and keeps one entry per CDR3 protein. The profile covers approximately 140,000 distinct CDR3 sequences, with over 25% appearing a single time and 2.3% taken by the ten largest. What was sequenced was axillary lymph node tissue. These receptors were obtained from a female donor with breast cancer. Some clones in this sample may be carry-over from other donors' samples. Each CDR3 is given with its conserved first and last residue. D genes are given only for firm matches. Some rows mark clone size as missing; the rest say once, few, many or name a class of expanded clone.

v_call,j_call,clone_size,cdr3_length,d_call,cdr3_nt,cdr3_aa
TRBV20-1,TRBJ2-5,many,15,-,TGCAGTGCTACGCCGGGACTCCCATTACAAGAGACCCAGTACTTC,CSATPGLPLQETQYF
TRBV6-2/TRBV6-3,TRBJ2-3,-,13,TRBD2,TGTGCCAGCAGTCCCGGGGGGACCTATACGCAGTATTTT,CASSPGGTYTQYF
TRBV14,TRBJ2-6,-,15,-,TGCGCCAGCAGCCAAGGAAGGACAGGGGCCAACGTCCTGACTTTC,CASSQGRTGANVLTF
TRBV12-3/TRBV12-4,TRBJ1-1,many,13,-,TGTGCCAGCAATGGGCTTAGGAACACTGAAGCTTTCTTT,CASNGLRNTEAFF
TRBV7-9,TRBJ2-1,many,15,TRBD2,TGTGCCAGCAGCTCGACTAGCCTTCGGCACAATGAGCAGTTCTTC,CASSSTSLRHNEQFF
TRBV20-1,TRBJ2-7,many,12,TRBD2,TGCAGTGCTAGTAGCGGGGGTAGCGAGCAGTACTTC,CSASSGGSEQYF
TRBV19,TRBJ2-6,many,18,-,TGTGCCAGTAACCTCGACAGCTCCACATACTCTGGGGCCAACGTCCTGACTTTC,CASNLDSSTYSGANVLTF
TRBV5-8,TRBJ1-6,many,15,TRBD1,TGTGCCAGCAGCAGGGGGACAGGGGCCACGCCGCCCCTCCACTTT,CASSRGTGATPPLHF
TRBV3-1,TRBJ2-5,-,14,-,TGCGCCAGCGGGCTGCGGGGGCCGGGGGAGACCCAGTACTTC,CASGLRGPGETQYF
TRBV15,TRBJ2-7,-,14,TRBD1,TGTGCCACCAGCAGCAGGACAGGGGCTTACGAGCAGTACTTC,CATSSRTGAYEQYF
TRBV30,TRBJ1-3,many,13,-,TGTGCCTGGAGTCCCGGGATTGGAAACACCATATATTTT,CAWSPGIGNTIYF
TRBV12-3/TRBV12-4,TRBJ2-2,many,16,-,TGTGCCAGCAGTACCCCTAGCAGGGTTGTCACCGGGGAGCTGTTTTTT,CASSTPSRVVTGELFF
TRBV20-1,TRBJ2-5,-,15,TRBD2,TGCAGCGCTAGAGACAGCGGGGCGGTCCAAGAGACCCAGTACTTC,CSARDSGAVQETQYF
TRBV18,TRBJ1-1,-,15,-,TGTGCCAGCTCACCTTCCGAGGCGATGAACACTGAAGCTTTCTTT,CASSPSEAMNTEAFF
TRBV28,TRBJ1-4,many,13,-,TGTGCCAGCAGTTCACCAGGACCCGAAAAACTGTTTTTT,CASSSPGPEKLFF
TRBV20-1,TRBJ1-6,many,13,TRBD1,TGCGCCGGAGCAGGGGGCAAGAATTCACCCCTCCACTTT,CAGAGGKNSPLHF
TRBV7-9,TRBJ1-5,many,13,-,TGTGCCAGCAGCTCGACGGGTAATCAGCCCCAGCATTTT,CASSSTGNQPQHF
TRBV20-1,TRBJ1-4,-,16,TRBD1,TGCAGTGCTAGACACCGATTACAGGGGGCAGGTGAAAAACTGTTTTTT,CSARHRLQGAGEKLFF
TRBV10-1,TRBJ1-2,-,14,-,TGCGCCAGCAGCTCGCAGGGGAAACCCTATGGCTACACCTTC,CASSSQGKPYGYTF
TRBV20-1,TRBJ1-3,-,15,TRBD1,TGCAGTGCTAGATTCCAGGGGGCCTCTGGAAACACCATATATTTT,CSARFQGASGNTIYF
TRBV5-8,TRBJ1-2,many,18,-,TGTGCCAGCAGCTTGGCAAGGTCTCGGCAGGGTCAGGGAAATGGCTACACCTTC,CASSLARSRQGQGNGYTF
TRBV20-1,TRBJ2-6,many,16,-,TGCAGTGCCCAGGGACAATCCTCCTCTGGGGCCAACGTCCTGACTTTC,CSAQGQSSSGANVLTF
TRBV14,TRBJ1-3,-,14,-,TGTGCCAGCAGCCAAGGGATCTCTGGAAACACCATATCCTTT,CASSQGISGNTISF
TRBV29-1,TRBJ2-5,-,12,-,TGCAGCGTTGGACAGTTCCAAGAGACCCAGTACTTC,CSVGQFQETQYF
TRBV6-5,TRBJ2-3,many,13,-,TGTGCCAGCAGTCGGGACACCACAGATACGCAGTATTTT,CASSRDTTDTQYF
TRBV14,TRBJ2-2,-,20,TRBD1,TGTGCCAGCAGCCAATCCACCCACATTGGAACAGGGGCATGGACCGGGGAGCTGTTTTTT,CASSQSTHIGTGAWTGELFF
TRBV20-1,TRBJ2-7,many,13,-,TGCAGTGCTCAAGGCGAGACGGACCGGAGGCAGTACTTC,CSAQGETDRRQYF
TRBV14,TRBJ2-3,many,16,TRBD2,TGTGCCAGCAGCCGAGGACTAGCGCGTAGCACAGATACGCAGTATTTT,CASSRGLARSTDTQYF
TRBV7-9,TRBJ2-5,many,13,-,TGTGCCAGCAGCTTAGTAGAGGGCGAGACCCAGTACTTC,CASSLVEGETQYF
TRBV5-5,TRBJ1-5,many,14,-,TGTGCCAGCAGCTTGGATGGGGGCCTTCAGCCCCAGCATTTT,CASSLDGGLQPQHF
TRBV5-1,TRBJ2-1,-,16,TRBD1,TGTGCCAGCAGCCCCGAAGCCGGGACAGGGTTAAATGAGCAGTTCTTC,CASSPEAGTGLNEQFF
TRBV5-1,TRBJ2-1,-,15,-,TGCGCCAGCAGCTTAGTGGATAGCTCCTACAATGAGCAGTTCTTC,CASSLVDSSYNEQFF
TRBV7-8,TRBJ2-3,-,17,-,TGTGCCAGCAGCCGACGTCGGGTGGTGGGGGCAGAAGATACGCAGTATTTT,CASSRRRVVGAEDTQYF
TRBV9,TRBJ2-2,many,15,TRBD1,TGTGCCAGCAGCGGCATACAGGGGGCGTACGGGGAGCTGTTTTTT,CASSGIQGAYGELFF
TRBV5-1,TRBJ2-7,many,14,-,TGCGCCAGCAGCTTTGGAGCCCAGCGGCCCGAGCAGTACTTC,CASSFGAQRPEQYF
TRBV7-8,TRBJ2-6,-,14,-,TGTGCCAGCAGCTTAGTAGTCGCGGCCAACGTCCTGACTTTC,CASSLVVAANVLTF
TRBV20-1,TRBJ2-1,many,13,TRBD2,TGCAGTGCTCTACGTTCCGGCGGGGGTGAGCAGTTCTTC,CSALRSGGGEQFF
TRBV30,TRBJ1-1,-,14,TRBD1,TGTGCCTGGAGGGGTCGGACAGGGAACACTGAAGCTTTCTTT,CAWRGRTGNTEAFF
TRBV7-9,TRBJ1-6,medium-sized,16,-,TGTGCCAGCAGCTTATTCAGGTTGACAGTTAATTCACCCCTCCACTTT,CASSLFRLTVNSPLHF
TRBV6-5,TRBJ1-2,many,15,-,TGTGCCAGCAGTCAGACCGGAACAGGGTTAGATGGCTACACCTTC,CASSQTGTGLDGYTF
TRBV6-5,TRBJ1-2,many,14,TRBD1,TGTGCCAGCAGTTATGGGGACAGCCGGGATGGCTACACCTTC,CASSYGDSRDGYTF
TRBV19,TRBJ2-1,many,15,-,TGTGCCAGTAGTGTAGATAAGGACCAGCTCAATGAGCAGTTCTTC,CASSVDKDQLNEQFF
TRBV27,TRBJ1-6,many,14,TRBD1,TGTGCCAGCAGGGGGACAGGGTTGAATTCACCCCTCCACTTT,CASRGTGLNSPLHF
TRBV20-1,TRBJ2-3,many,12,TRBD2,TGCAGTGCCGCGGGGGGGCCGTCCCCGCAGTATTTT,CSAAGGPSPQYF
TRBV4-1,TRBJ2-7,many,17,TRBD1,TGCGCCAGCAGCCAAGTCCCCGGGACAGGGAACTCCTACGAGCAGTACTTC,CASSQVPGTGNSYEQYF
TRBV7-2,TRBJ2-7,few,14,-,TGTGCCAGCAGAATGGCAGGGAGTTCCTACGAGCAGTACTTC,CASRMAGSSYEQYF
TRBV9,TRBJ1-6,many,14,-,TGTGCCAGCAGCGTCGGACGGAAAGATTCACCCCTCCACTTT,CASSVGRKDSPLHF
TRBV19,TRBJ1-4,many,14,TRBD1,TGTGCCAGTAGTCCAGGACAGGGCCCTCGGAAACTGTTTTTT,CASSPGQGPRKLFF
TRBV20-1,TRBJ1-1,many,14,-,TGCAGTGCTAGAGGCCCACAGGGAGGCACTGAAGCTTTCTTT,CSARGPQGGTEAFF
TRBV19,TRBJ2-7,many,15,-,TGTGCCAGTAGTATAGATACGGGAAGCTCCTACGAGCAGTACTTC,CASSIDTGSSYEQYF
TRBV9,TRBJ1-4,-,12,-,TGTGCCAGCAGCCCGAAGAATGAGAAACTGTTTTTT,CASSPKNEKLFF
TRBV6-5,TRBJ2-7,many,15,TRBD1,TGTGCCAGCAGTCACTCACGACAGGGGGCCTACGAGCAGTACTTC,CASSHSRQGAYEQYF
TRBV18,TRBJ2-3,many,16,TRBD1,TGTGCCAGCTCCTCACGGACAGGGAGTAGCACAGATACGCAGTATTTT,CASSSRTGSSTDTQYF
TRBV20-1,TRBJ2-5,-,15,TRBD1,TGCAGTGCTACATGGACAGGGGGCACTGAAGAGACCCAGTACTTC,CSATWTGGTEETQYF
TRBV20-1,TRBJ1-4,many,12,-,TGCAGTGCTAGGGCAGATAATGAAAAACTGTTTTTT,CSARADNEKLFF
TRBV2,TRBJ1-2,-,11,-,TGTGCCAACGGGGGCTCCTATGGCTACACCTTC,CANGGSYGYTF
TRBV2,TRBJ2-2,many,14,-,TGTGCCCATCGGAGGCAGGGGGGCACCGGGGAGCTGTTTTTT,CAHRRQGGTGELFF
TRBV29-1,TRBJ1-1,-,12,-,TGCAGCGTTTGTCTGGGGGAGACTGAAGCTTTCTTT,CSVCLGETEAFF
TRBV19,TRBJ1-5,many,15,-,TGTGCCAGTAGTATGAAGGGAATGAGCAATCAGCCCCAGCATTTT,CASSMKGMSNQPQHF
TRBV3-1,TRBJ2-1,many,16,TRBD2,TGTGCCAGCAGCGGCGGAGGACTAGCGGGGGACAATGAGCAGTTCTTC,CASSGGGLAGDNEQFF